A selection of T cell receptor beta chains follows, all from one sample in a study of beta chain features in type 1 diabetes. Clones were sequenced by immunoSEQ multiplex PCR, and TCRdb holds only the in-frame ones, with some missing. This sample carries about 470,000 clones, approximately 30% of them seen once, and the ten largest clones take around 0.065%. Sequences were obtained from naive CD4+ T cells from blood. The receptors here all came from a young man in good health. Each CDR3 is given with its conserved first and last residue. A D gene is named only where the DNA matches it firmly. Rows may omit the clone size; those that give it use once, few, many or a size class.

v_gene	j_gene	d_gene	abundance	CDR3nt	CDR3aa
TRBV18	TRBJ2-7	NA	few	TGTGCCAGCTCACGGACAGAAATCTCCTACGAGCAGTACTTC	CASSRTEISYEQYF
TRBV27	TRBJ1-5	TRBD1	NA	TGTGCCAGCAGGGACACAGGGGGCGTAAAGCCCCAGCATTTT	CASRDTGGVKPQHF
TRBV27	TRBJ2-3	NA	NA	TGTGCCAGCAGACTATCGGAGGGGGAGTGGGATACGCAGTATTTT	CASRLSEGEWDTQYF
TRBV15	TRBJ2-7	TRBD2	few	TGTGCCACCAGCAGAGGGGCGACTAGCGGGAGGGCCGACGACGAGCAGTACTTC	CATSRGATSGRADDEQYF
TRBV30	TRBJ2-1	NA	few	TGTGCCTGGAGTGAGGCCCTACACAATGAGCAGTTCTTC	CAWSEALHNEQFF
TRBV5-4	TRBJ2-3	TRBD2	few	TGTGCCAGCAGCTTGGAGTTAGCGGGAGGTTGGGCAGATACGCAGTATTTT	CASSLELAGGWADTQYF
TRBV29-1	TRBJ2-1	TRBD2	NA	TGCAGCTTCCAAATCAGTCTAGCGGTCTACAATGAGCAGTTCTTC	CSFQISLAVYNEQFF
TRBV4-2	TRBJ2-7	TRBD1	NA	TGTGCCAGCAGCCAACCGGGACAGGTCCCCTACGAGCAGTACTTC	CASSQPGQVPYEQYF
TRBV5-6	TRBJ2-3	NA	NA	TGTGCCAGCAGCGCAGGAGATACGCAGTATTTT	CASSAGDTQYF
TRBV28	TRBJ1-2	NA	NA	TGTGCCAGCAGTCCCCTGGGCGGAGACTATGGCTACACCTTC	CASSPLGGDYGYTF
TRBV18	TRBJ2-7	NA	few	TGTGCCAGCTCACCATTCTCCTACGAGCAGTACTTC	CASSPFSYEQYF